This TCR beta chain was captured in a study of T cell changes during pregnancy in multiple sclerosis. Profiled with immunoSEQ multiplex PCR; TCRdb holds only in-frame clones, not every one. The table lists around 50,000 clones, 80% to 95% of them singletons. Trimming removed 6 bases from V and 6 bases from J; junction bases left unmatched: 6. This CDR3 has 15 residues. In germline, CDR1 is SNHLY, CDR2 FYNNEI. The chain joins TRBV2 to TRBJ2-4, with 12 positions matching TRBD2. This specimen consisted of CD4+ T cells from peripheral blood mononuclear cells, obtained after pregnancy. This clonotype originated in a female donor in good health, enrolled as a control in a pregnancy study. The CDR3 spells CASSLAGGTGNIQYF. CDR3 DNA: TGTGCCAGCAGCCTAGCGGGGGGGACGGGAAACATTCAGTACTTC. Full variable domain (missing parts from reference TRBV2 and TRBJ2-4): EPEVTQTPSHQVTQMGQEVILRCVPISNHLYFYWYRQILGQKVEFLVSFYNNEISEKSEIFDDQFSVERPDGSNFTLKIRSTKLEDSAMYFCASSLAGGTGNIQYFGAGTRLSVL.